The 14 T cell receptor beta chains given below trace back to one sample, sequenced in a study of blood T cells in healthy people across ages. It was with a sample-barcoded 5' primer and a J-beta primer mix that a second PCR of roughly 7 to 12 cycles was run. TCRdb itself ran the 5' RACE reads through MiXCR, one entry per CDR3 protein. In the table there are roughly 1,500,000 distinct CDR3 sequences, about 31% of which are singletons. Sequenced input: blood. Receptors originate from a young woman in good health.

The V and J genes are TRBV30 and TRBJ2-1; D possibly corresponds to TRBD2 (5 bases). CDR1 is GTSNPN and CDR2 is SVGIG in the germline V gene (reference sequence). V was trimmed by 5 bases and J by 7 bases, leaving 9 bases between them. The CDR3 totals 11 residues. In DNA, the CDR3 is TGTGCCTGGTCCGACTATAATGAGCAGTTCTTC. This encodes CAWSDYNEQFF. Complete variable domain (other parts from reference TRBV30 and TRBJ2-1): SQTIHQWPATLVQPVGSPLSLECTVEGTSNPNLYWYRQAAGRGLQLLFYSVGIGQISSEVPQNLSASRPQDRQFILSSKKLLLSDSGFYLCAWSDYNEQFFGPGTRLTVL.

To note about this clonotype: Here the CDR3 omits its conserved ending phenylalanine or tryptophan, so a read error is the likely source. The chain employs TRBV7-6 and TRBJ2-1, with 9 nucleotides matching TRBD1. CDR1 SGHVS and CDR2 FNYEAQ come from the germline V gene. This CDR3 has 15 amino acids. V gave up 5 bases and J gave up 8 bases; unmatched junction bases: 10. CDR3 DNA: TGTGCCAGCAGCGGCAGGACAGGGGCGGTCGATGAGCAGTTCTGC. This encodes CASSGRTGAVDEQFC.

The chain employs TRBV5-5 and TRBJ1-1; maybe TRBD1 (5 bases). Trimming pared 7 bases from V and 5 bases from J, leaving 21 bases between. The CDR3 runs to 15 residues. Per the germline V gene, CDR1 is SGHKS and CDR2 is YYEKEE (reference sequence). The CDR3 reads CASGGAGAPGTEAFF. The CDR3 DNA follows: TGTGCCAGCGGCGGGGCCGGGGCCCCGGGGACTGAAGCTTTCTTT.

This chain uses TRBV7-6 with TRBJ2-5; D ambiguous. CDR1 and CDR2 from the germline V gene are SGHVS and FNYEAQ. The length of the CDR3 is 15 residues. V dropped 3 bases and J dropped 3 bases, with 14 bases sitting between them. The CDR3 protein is CASSLEQLSEETQYF. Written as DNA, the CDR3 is TGTGCCAGCAGCTTGGAACAGCTATCGGAAGAGACCCAGTACTTC.

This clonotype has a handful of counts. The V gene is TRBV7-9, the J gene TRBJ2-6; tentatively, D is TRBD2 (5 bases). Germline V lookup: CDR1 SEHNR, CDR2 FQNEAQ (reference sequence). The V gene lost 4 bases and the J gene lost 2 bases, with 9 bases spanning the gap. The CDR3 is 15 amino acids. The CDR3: CASSSGVPGANVLTF. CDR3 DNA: TGTGCCAGCAGCTCCGGGGTACCTGGGGCCAACGTCCTGACTTTC.

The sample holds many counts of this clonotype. CDR3 loop: CASSFFSGRYQETQYF. In DNA form, the CDR3 reads TGTGCCAGCAGTTTTTTTAGCGGGCGGTACCAAGAGACCCAGTACTTC. The chain has TRBV12-3 or TRBV12-4 and TRBJ2-5; 7 nucleotides agree with TRBD2. This CDR3 region has 16 residues. Trimming took 3 bases from V and 0 from J; bases not matched to a gene: 7.

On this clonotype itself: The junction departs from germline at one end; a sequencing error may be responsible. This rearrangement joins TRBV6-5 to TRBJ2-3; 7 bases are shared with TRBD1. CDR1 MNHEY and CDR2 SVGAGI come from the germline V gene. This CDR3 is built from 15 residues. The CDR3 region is CASSPSGQPQDTQYF. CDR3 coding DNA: TGTGCCAGCAGTCCGTCGGGACAGCCGCAGGATACACAGTATTTT.

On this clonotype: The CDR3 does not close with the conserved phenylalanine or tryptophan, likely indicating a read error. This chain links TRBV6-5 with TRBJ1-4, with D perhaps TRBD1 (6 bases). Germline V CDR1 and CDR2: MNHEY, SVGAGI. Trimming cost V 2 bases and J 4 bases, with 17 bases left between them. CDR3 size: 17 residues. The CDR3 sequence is CASSYTGRGGGNEKLFL. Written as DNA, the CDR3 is TGTGCCAGCAGTTACACGGGTCGTGGGGGCGGTAATGAAAAACTGTTTTTG.

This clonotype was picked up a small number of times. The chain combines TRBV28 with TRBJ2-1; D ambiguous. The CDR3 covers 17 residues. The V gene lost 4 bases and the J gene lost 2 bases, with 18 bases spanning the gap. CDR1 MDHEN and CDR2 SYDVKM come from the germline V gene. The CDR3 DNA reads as TGTGCCAGCAGTTCGACGATCTCACCCAACCCCTACAATGAGCAGTTCTTC. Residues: CASSSTISPNPYNEQFF.

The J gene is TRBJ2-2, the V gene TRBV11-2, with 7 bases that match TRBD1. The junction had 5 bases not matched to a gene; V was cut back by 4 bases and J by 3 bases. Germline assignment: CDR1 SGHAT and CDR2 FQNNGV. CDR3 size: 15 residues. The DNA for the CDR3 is TGTGCCAGCAGCTCCCTGACAGGGCACACCGGGGAGCTGTTTTTT. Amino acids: CASSSLTGHTGELFF.

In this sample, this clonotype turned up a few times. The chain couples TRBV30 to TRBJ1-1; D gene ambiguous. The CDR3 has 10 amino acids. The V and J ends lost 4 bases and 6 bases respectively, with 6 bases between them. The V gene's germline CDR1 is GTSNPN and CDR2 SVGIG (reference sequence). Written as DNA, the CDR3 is TGTGCCTGGACCGATCCTGAAGCTTTCTTT. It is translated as CAWTDPEAFF.

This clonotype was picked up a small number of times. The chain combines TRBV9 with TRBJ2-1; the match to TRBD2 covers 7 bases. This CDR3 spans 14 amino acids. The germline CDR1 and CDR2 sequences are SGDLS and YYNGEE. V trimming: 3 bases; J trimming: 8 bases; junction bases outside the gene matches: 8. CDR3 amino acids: CASSAGGLKDEQFF. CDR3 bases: TGTGCCAGCAGCGCGGGAGGACTCAAGGATGAGCAGTTCTTC. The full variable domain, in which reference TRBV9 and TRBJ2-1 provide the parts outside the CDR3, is DSGVTQTPKHLITATGQRVTLRCSPRSGDLSVYWYQQSLDQGLQFLIQYYNGEERAKGNILERFSAQQFPDLHSELNLSSLELGDSALYFCASSAGGLKDEQFFGPGTRLTVL.

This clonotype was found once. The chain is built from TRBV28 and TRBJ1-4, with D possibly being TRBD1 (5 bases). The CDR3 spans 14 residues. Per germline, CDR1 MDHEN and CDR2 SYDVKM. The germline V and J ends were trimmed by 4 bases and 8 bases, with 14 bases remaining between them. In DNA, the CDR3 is TGTGCCAGCAGTTATCGGGGGACTAGGGAAAAACTGTTTTTT. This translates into CASSYRGTREKLFF.

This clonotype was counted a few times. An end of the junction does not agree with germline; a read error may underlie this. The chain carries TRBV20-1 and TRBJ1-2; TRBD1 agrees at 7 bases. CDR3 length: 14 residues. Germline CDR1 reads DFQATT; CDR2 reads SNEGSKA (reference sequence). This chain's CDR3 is CSAGDRVQHYGYTF. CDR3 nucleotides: TGCAGTGCTGGAGACAGGGTTCAACACTATGGCTACACCTTC.